The 20 T cell receptor beta chains presented below share a single source sample, sequenced in a study of control samples from healthy donors and cancer patients. Only in-frame clones appear in the TCRdb table, and some are missing; sequencing was by immunoSEQ multiplex PCR. Among 130,000 to 150,000 clones listed, 85% to 95% were seen once. Sequencing input: PBMCs. The source of these receptors is a man aged 60-69 years with colorectal cancer.

The chain joins TRBV5-1 to TRBJ1-6; 10 nucleotides line up with TRBD1. This CDR3 spans 14 amino acids. Germline CDR1 is SGHRS and CDR2 is YFSETQ. V lost 4 bases, J lost 10 bases, and 5 bases stayed unmatched. CDR3 sequence: CASSHGQGGSPLHF. CDR3 nucleotides: TGCGCCAGCAGCCACGGACAGGGGGGGTCACCCCTCCACTTT.

V gene TRBV19 combines with J gene TRBJ1-1; 7 bases are a match to TRBD1. Unmatched junction bases numbered 9, after V lost 6 bases and J lost 5 bases. CDR1 LNHDA and CDR2 SQIVND come from the germline V gene (reference sequence). This CDR3 region has 14 residues. CDR3 sequence (DNA): TGTGCCAGTAGATGGACAGGCTCACGAACTGAAGCTTTCTTT. This gives the protein CASRWTGSRTEAFF.

The chain recombines TRBV11-3 with TRBJ2-1; 12 positions match TRBD2. The CDR3 is 16 residues long. With V trimmed by 4 bases and J by 7 bases, 8 bases remained unmatched. Germline V gene sequence: CDR1 SGHNT, CDR2 YENEEA. The CDR3 region is CASSSTGTSGLNEQFF. Written as DNA, the CDR3 is TGTGCCAGCAGCTCCACCGGGACTAGCGGGCTAAATGAGCAGTTCTTC.

A few counts support this clone. The gene calls are TRBV2 and TRBJ1-1, with 7 bases aligning to TRBD1. The CDR3 runs 14 residues. V lost 6 bases and J lost 3; bases outside the gene matches: 7. Germline CDR1 reads SNHLY; CDR2 reads FYNNEI. The CDR3 DNA follows: TGTGCCAGCAGGCCGACAGGGTCGTACACTGAAGCTTTCTTT. Amino acid sequence: CASRPTGSYTEAFF.

The rearrangement uses TRBV27 and TRBJ2-3; the match to TRBD1 covers 8 bases. There are 16 residues in the CDR3. From germline, CDR1 is MNHEY and CDR2 SMNVEV (reference sequence). V lost 4 bases to trimming and J lost 0 bases; unmatched junction nucleotides: 6. The CDR3 loop reads CASSSDRVTSTDTQYF. The CDR3 DNA sequence: TGTGCCAGCAGTTCGGACAGGGTAACTAGCACAGATACGCAGTATTTT.

This CDR3 reads CASSQEGTSGGETQYF. The CDR3 nucleotides are TGTGCCAGCAGCCAAGAGGGGACTAGCGGGGGAGAGACCCAGTACTTC. This chain links TRBV3-1 (or the pseudogene TRBV3-2) with TRBJ2-5, with TRBD2 identical over 14 bases. Trimming at V came to 0 bases and at J to 4 bases, leaving 1 base not matched to a gene. The CDR3 spans 16 residues. Germline CDR1 reads LGHDT; CDR2 reads YNNKEL (reference sequence).

The chain combines TRBV4-1 with TRBJ1-5, with D unresolved. Deletions cut 0 bases from V and 4 bases from J, with 10 bases between. This CDR3 region has 15 residues. Germline V CDR1 and CDR2: MGHRA, YSYEKL. The CDR3 sequence: CASSQEITANQPQHF. DNA for the CDR3: TGCGCCAGCAGCCAAGAAATAACGGCAAATCAGCCCCAGCATTTT.

This chain links TRBV5-4 with TRBJ1-1, with D unresolved. The CDR3 has 15 residues. Germline V CDR1 and CDR2: SGHNT, YYREEE (reference sequence). V lost 1 base and J lost 0, with 10 bases in between. In DNA form, the CDR3 reads TGTGCCAGCAGCTTGAACTCCTTTATGAACACTGAAGCTTTCTTT. Its protein product is CASSLNSFMNTEAFF.

This chain connects TRBV19 to TRBJ2-2; 14 bases agree with TRBD2. Germline values: CDR1 LNHDA, CDR2 SQIVND (reference sequence). J was trimmed by 7 bases and V by 5 bases; bases with no gene match: 6. This CDR3 comprises 16 residues. CDR3 amino acids: CASSPGLAGEIGELFF. CDR3 in DNA: TGTGCCAGTAGTCCGGGACTAGCGGGGGAGATCGGGGAGCTGTTTTTT.

The chain couples TRBV5-4 to TRBJ1-2; 8 bases line up with TRBD1. V dropped 3 bases and J dropped 7; count of bases not matched to a gene: 5. This CDR3 is 13 amino acids long. Per germline, CDR1 SGHNT and CDR2 YYREEE (reference sequence). CDR3 DNA: TGTGCCAGCAGCTCAGGGGGCGCGGGTGGCTACACCTTC. Amino acid sequence: CASSSGGAGGYTF.

The V call is TRBV10-3, the J call TRBJ2-7; D assignment may be TRBD1 or TRBD2 (5 bases each). The CDR3 runs 16 residues. Per germline, CDR1 ENHRY and CDR2 SYGVKD. V shed 0 bases and J shed 5 bases, with 17 bases lying between them. This CDR3 is CAISESTGTPRDEQYF. The DNA of the CDR3 is TGTGCCATCAGTGAGTCAACCGGGACCCCCCGAGACGAGCAGTACTTC.

This clone was counted a single time. The chain links TRBV23-1 to TRBJ1-2, with D tentatively TRBD1 (6 bases). TRBV23-1 is an ORF; its function is uncertain. V was pared by 1 base and J by 4 bases, with 10 bases between. This CDR3 has 14 amino acids. CDR3 coding DNA: TGCGCCAGCAGTCAATGCAGGGGCCTCTATGGCTACACCTTC. Translated, it gives CASSQCRGLYGYTF.

The chain joins TRBV3-1 (or the pseudogene TRBV3-2) to TRBJ2-1, with 14 nucleotides matching TRBD2. Germline-derived CDR1 and CDR2 are LGHDT and YNNKEL (reference sequence). The junction had 3 bases not matched to a gene; V was cut back by 6 bases and J by 2 bases. This CDR3 has 16 residues. The CDR3 spells CASSLTSGGAYNEQFF. CDR3 sequence (DNA): TGTGCCAGCAGTCTGACTAGCGGGGGGGCCTACAATGAGCAGTTCTTC.

V usage is TRBV27 and J usage is TRBJ1-6; D gene ambiguous. Between the trimmed V and J ends, which lost 6 bases and 6 bases, there was a span of 12 bases. Per germline, CDR1 MNHEY and CDR2 SMNVEV (reference sequence). The CDR3 is 14 amino acids. The CDR3 DNA is TGTGCCAGCAGACTGACCGAATTTAATTCACCCCTCCACTTT. This encodes CASRLTEFNSPLHF.

The chain carries TRBV6-5 and TRBJ1-1; D remains unclear. V lost 5 bases, J lost 1 base, and 11 bases lay in between. Germline CDR1 is MNHEY and CDR2 is SVGAGI. This CDR3 is built from 14 residues. The CDR3 DNA reads as TGTGCCAGCAGTCGACACGAGCCGAACACTGAAGCTTTCTTT. Protein sequence: CASSRHEPNTEAFF.

This clone came up once. The chain has TRBV5-1 and TRBJ1-4, with D possibly TRBD1 on 5 matching bases. Between the trimmed V and J ends, which lost 4 bases and 0 bases, there was a span of 16 bases. The CDR3 is made up of 17 amino acids. CDR1 SGHRS and CDR2 YFSETQ come from the germline V gene. CDR3 residues: CASSQRGGVATNEKLFF. In DNA form, the CDR3 reads TGCGCCAGCAGCCAAAGGGGAGGAGTTGCAACTAATGAAAAACTGTTTTTT.

The chain uses TRBV19 and TRBJ2-6; D ambiguous. Deletions cut 0 bases from V and 2 bases from J, with 14 bases between. The V gene's germline CDR1 is LNHDA and CDR2 SQIVND (reference sequence). The CDR3 is 18 amino acids. CDR3 coding DNA: TGTGCCAGTAGTATAGATGGACCTGGCAGGACTGGGGCCAACGTCCTGACTTTC. Its translation: CASSIDGPGRTGANVLTF.

The chain joins TRBV19 to TRBJ1-6; maybe TRBD1 (6 bases). Germline loops: CDR1 LNHDA, CDR2 SQIVND (reference sequence). V lost 6 bases, J lost 10 bases, and 16 bases lay in between. This CDR3 region has 14 residues. The CDR3 sequence is CASSPTGGRSPLHF. Here the CDR3 DNA reads TGTGCCAGTAGCCCGACAGGAGGACGGTCACCCCTCCACTTT.

The table lists this clone with a few counts. The J gene is TRBJ1-1, the V gene TRBV5-1; 9 bases agree with TRBD1. The trim removed 8 bases at V and 1 base at J, leaving 3 bases unmatched. The CDR3 runs 13 residues. Germline CDR1 and CDR2: SGHRS and YFSETQ. The CDR3: CASGGQGNTEAFF. The CDR3 region has the DNA TGCGCCAGTGGGGGACAGGGGAACACTGAAGCTTTCTTT.

This chain links TRBV25-1 with TRBJ1-3; 10 nucleotides line up with TRBD1. V was pared by 6 bases and J by 13 bases, with 15 bases of the junction left unmatched. The CDR3 loop spans 15 amino acids. Germline assignment: CDR1 MGHDK and CDR2 SYGVNS. The CDR3 reads CASRASGGQGNRIYF. In DNA form, the CDR3 reads TGTGCCAGCAGGGCAAGTGGGGGACAGGGGAACAGGATATATTTT. The full variable domain, completed using reference TRBV25-1 and TRBJ1-3, is EADIYQTPRYLVIGTGKKITLECSQTMGHDKMYWYQQDPGMELHLIHYSYGVNSTEKGDLSSESTVSRIRTEHFPLTLESARPSHTSQYLCASRASGGQGNRIYFGEGSWLTVV.